Listed here are 10 T cell receptor beta chains from one sample, sequenced in a study of identical twins. MiXCR, applied by TCRdb to the 5' RACE reads, yields one record per CDR3 protein. This table holds 500,000 or so distinct CDR3 sequences, around 15% found once. These sequences were also reported in another study, on yellow fever vaccine responses in identical twins.

Sample: CD4+ T cells sorted from blood. These receptors all stem from a woman under 30 in good health.

This clonotype came up many times. This chain connects TRBV29-1 to TRBJ2-7, with TRBD1 matching 9 bases. The CDR3 contains 15 residues. Germline trimming cut 7 bases from V and 3 bases from J; bases unmatched to any gene: 13. Germline values: CDR1 SQVTM, CDR2 ANQGSEA. The CDR3 DNA is TGCAGCGCTGGGGGCCTACAGGGGGCTGGCTACGAGCAGTACTTC. Protein: CSAGGLQGAGYEQYF.

This clonotype was observed once. A junction boundary mismatches the germline segment, possibly from a read error. This rearrangement joins TRBV20-1 to TRBJ2-1; 13 bases map to TRBD2. Germline V gene lookup returns CDR1 DFQATT and CDR2 SNEGSKA (reference sequence). The CDR3 runs to 17 residues. CDR3 in amino acids: CCASWGLAGNSYNEQFF. CDR3 sequence (DNA): TGCTGTGCTAGCTGGGGACTAGCGGGAAACTCCTACAATGAGCAGTTCTTC.

V and J are TRBV5-1 and TRBJ2-5; 8 nucleotides align to TRBD2. The CDR3 is made up of 15 amino acids. V shed 6 bases and J 0 bases; nucleotides not matched to a gene: 7. Germline CDR1 and CDR2: SGHRS and YFSETQ. The CDR3 reads CASKGNSGNQETQYF. The CDR3, as DNA: TGCGCCAGCAAAGGAAATAGCGGGAACCAAGAGACCCAGTACTTC.

This clonotype was counted many times. CDR3 residues: CASSQGWDVYNEQFF. CDR3 DNA: TGTGCCAGCAGCCAAGGTTGGGACGTTTACAATGAGCAGTTCTTC. The V call is TRBV3-1, the J call TRBJ2-1, with D perhaps assigned TRBD1 or TRBD2 (5 bases each). Trimming stripped 1 base from V and 4 bases from J, with 11 bases between. CDR3 length equals 15 residues. In germline, CDR1 is LGHDT, CDR2 YNNKEL (reference sequence).

A few counts support this clonotype. DNA for the CDR3: TGTGCCAGCTCACCAGGGCCCAGGGGGGTCTACGAGCAGTACTTC. This codes for CASSPGPRGVYEQYF. V usage is TRBV18 and J usage is TRBJ2-7; the D gene is possibly TRBD1 (7 bases). V was cut by 2 bases and J by 3 bases, with 14 bases left in between. CDR3 length: 15 amino acids. Germline assignment: CDR1 KGHSH and CDR2 LQKENI.

The gene calls are TRBV7-2 and TRBJ2-7, with 9 bases lining up with TRBD2. V lost 5 bases to trimming and J lost 7 bases; unmatched junction nucleotides: 12. Germline V CDR1 and CDR2: SGHTA, FQGNSA. CDR3 length: 15 residues. The CDR3, as DNA: TGTGCCAGCAGCCCCGGGGGGGGCGGGAGGGGTGAGCAGTACTTC. This sequence encodes CASSPGGGGRGEQYF.

Comments on this clonotype: This may be a read error, as it is one base from a much larger clone. V is TRBV6-2 or TRBV6-3 and J is TRBJ2-7; D gene uncertain. This CDR3 contains 13 residues. The germline V gene encodes CDR1 MNHEY and CDR2 SVGEGT. Between the trimmed V and J ends, which lost 6 bases and 3 bases, there was a span of 12 bases. The CDR3 protein is CASSREGRYEQYF. The CDR3 nucleotides are TGTGCCAGCAGCCGCGAAGGACGCTACGAGCAGTACTTC.

The rearrangement links TRBV4-1 to TRBJ1-4, with D unresolved. Trimming removed 0 bases at V and 7 bases at J, with 9 bases between. In germline, CDR1 is MGHRA, CDR2 YSYEKL. This CDR3 region has 14 residues. As DNA, the CDR3 is TGCGCCAGCAGCCAAGATCCCAGAGGTGAAAAACTGTTTTTT. Translated: CASSQDPRGEKLFF.

This clonotype was recorded a few times. The chain joins TRBV7-9 to TRBJ2-5, with D perhaps matching TRBD2 (6 bases). The germline V and J ends were trimmed by 1 base and 5 bases, with 14 bases remaining between them. Germline V gives CDR1 SEHNR, CDR2 FQNEAQ (reference sequence). The CDR3 contains 15 residues. This CDR3 reads CASSLVAGGDETQYF. The CDR3 DNA reads as TGTGCCAGCAGCTTAGTGGCCGGGGGTGACGAGACCCAGTACTTC.

This clonotype turned up a few times. This chain connects TRBV15 to TRBJ2-3; 12 bases agree with TRBD2. V trimming: 1 base; J trimming: 7 bases; junction bases outside the gene matches: 3. The CDR3 loop spans 15 amino acids. Germline lookup yields CDR1 LNHNV and CDR2 YYDKDF (reference sequence). This CDR3 reads CATSRGGTSGHTQYF. As DNA, the CDR3 is TGTGCCACCAGCAGAGGTGGGACTAGCGGGCATACGCAGTATTTT.